These 5 T cell receptor beta chains were sequenced from one sample in a study of T cell clonotyping in hematopoietic cell transplantation. Profiling relied on immunoSEQ multiplex PCR, and the TCRdb table lists in-frame clones only, not all of them. The table lists some 6,300 clones, about 86% of them singletons. Specimen: peripheral blood mononuclear cells, collected 180 days after allogeneic stem cell transplant. The receptors shown here come from a female patient aged 50-60 years who had an allogeneic stem cell transplant from an unrelated donor, so the T cells may come from the graft donor. Some clones in this sample may be carry-over from other donors' samples.

The CDR3 DNA reads as TGTGCCAGCAGCTTGGGCGGAGGAAGAATAGAGACCCAGTACTTC. Translating gives CASSLGGGRIETQYF. This chain connects TRBV11-2 to TRBJ2-5, with D tentatively TRBD2 (5 bases). V lost 3 bases and J 4 bases, leaving 15 bases between the germline ends. This CDR3 is 15 amino acids long. CDR1 is SGHAT and CDR2 is FQNNGV in the germline V gene.

The rearrangement joins TRBV7-9 to TRBJ2-7; D may be TRBD2 (5 bases). The CDR3 covers 14 residues. Germline-derived CDR1 and CDR2 are SEHNR and FQNEAQ (reference sequence). V was pared by 4 bases and J by 0 bases, with 10 bases between. DNA of the CDR3: TGTGCCAGCAGCTCACGACTACTCTCCTACGAGCAGTACTTC. It translates to CASSSRLLSYEQYF.

In its sample, this clone was seen a few times. The rearrangement links TRBV7-8 to TRBJ1-2; D is unclear. From germline, CDR1 is SGHVS and CDR2 FQNEAQ. The V and J ends lost 5 bases and 2 bases respectively, with 18 bases between them. This CDR3 region has 16 residues. CDR3 nucleotide sequence: TGTGCCAGCAGCCCTCCCGGCGCGGGTTTAAACTATGGCTACACCTTC. Its protein is CASSPPGAGLNYGYTF. Together with reference TRBV7-8 and TRBJ1-2, the CDR3 gives the full variable domain: GAGVSQSPRYKVAKRGQDVALRCDPISGHVSLFWYQQALGQGPEFLTYFQNEAQLDKSGLPSDRFFAERPEGSVSTLKIQRTQQEDSAVYLCASSPPGAGLNYGYTFGSGTRLTVV.

J is TRBJ2-3 and V is TRBV19; no reliable D call. Germline CDR1 reads LNHDA; CDR2 reads SQIVND (reference sequence). The CDR3 has 15 residues. The germline V and J ends were trimmed by 3 bases and 2 bases, with 12 bases remaining between them. CDR3 amino acids: CASSITPNPTDTQYF. The CDR3 DNA follows: TGTGCCAGTAGTATCACCCCCAACCCCACAGATACGCAGTATTTT.

This clone was observed a single time. The rearrangement links TRBV2 to TRBJ1-2; 7 positions match TRBD1. V lost 6 bases, J lost 2 bases, and 6 bases stayed unmatched. The CDR3 totals 14 residues. Germline loops: CDR1 SNHLY, CDR2 FYNNEI. The DNA for the CDR3 is TGTGCCAGCAGAGCGGACAGGCGAAACTATGGCTACACCTTC. Protein sequence: CASRADRRNYGYTF.